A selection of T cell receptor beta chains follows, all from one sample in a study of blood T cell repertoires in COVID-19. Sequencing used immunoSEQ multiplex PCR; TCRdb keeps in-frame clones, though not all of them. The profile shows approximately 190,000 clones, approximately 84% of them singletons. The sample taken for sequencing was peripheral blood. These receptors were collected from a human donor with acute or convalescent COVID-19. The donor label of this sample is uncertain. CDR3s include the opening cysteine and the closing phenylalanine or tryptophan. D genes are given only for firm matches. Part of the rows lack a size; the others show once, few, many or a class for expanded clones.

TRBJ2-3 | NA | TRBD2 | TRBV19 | TGTGCCAGTAGTATGAAGGGTAGCGGGAGTCATACGCAGTATTTT | CASSMKGSGSHTQYF
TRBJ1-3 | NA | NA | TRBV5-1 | TGCGCCAGCAGCTTCGGGTGGGAGTCGAGTGGAAACACCATATATTTT | CASSFGWESSGNTIYF
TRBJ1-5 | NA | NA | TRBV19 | TGTGCCAGTAGTATCGCCGGAGCCAATCAGCCCCAGCATTTT | CASSIAGANQPQHF
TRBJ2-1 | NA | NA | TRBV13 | TGTGCCAGCAGCTCCCGGGAGCTGAGCAATGAGCAGTTCTTC | CASSSRELSNEQFF
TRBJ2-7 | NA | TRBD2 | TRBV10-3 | TGTGCCATCGGGACTAGCGGGAGTTACGAGCAGTACTTC | CAIGTSGSYEQYF
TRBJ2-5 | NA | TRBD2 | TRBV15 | TGTGCCACCAGCAGGGCTGCGGGAGGTCGGGTGGAGACCCAGTACTTC | CATSRAAGGRVETQYF
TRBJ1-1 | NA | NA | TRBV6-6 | TGTGCCAGCAGTAGCCAGAACACTGAAGCTTTCTTT | CASSSQNTEAFF
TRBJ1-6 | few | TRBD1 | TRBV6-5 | TGTGCCAGCAGGGGGACAGGGTGGAATTCACCCCTCCACTTT | CASRGTGWNSPLHF
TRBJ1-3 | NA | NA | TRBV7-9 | TGTGCCAGCAGCGGGAGTCGGGTTGGAAACACCATATATTTT | CASSGSRVGNTIYF
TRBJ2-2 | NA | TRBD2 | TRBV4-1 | TGCGCCAGCAGCCAGGCTAGCGGGCCCAACACCGGGGAGCTGTTTTTT | CASSQASGPNTGELFF
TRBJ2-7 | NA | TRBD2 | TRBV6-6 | TGTGCCAGCAGTTACCCCCCTAGCGGGACTTACGAGCAGTACTTC | CASSYPPSGTYEQYF
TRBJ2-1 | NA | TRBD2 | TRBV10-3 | TGTGCCAGTACACTAGCGGGAGATGGCAATGAGCAGTTCTTC | CASTLAGDGNEQFF
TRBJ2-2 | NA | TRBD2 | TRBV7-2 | TGTGCCAGCAGCTTTCGACTAGCGGGAGGGCCACGGGGCGGGGAGCTGTTTTTT | CASSFRLAGGPRGGELFF
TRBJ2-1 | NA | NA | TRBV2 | TGTGCCAGCAACAGGGGGCTGGCGGGAGGGGGGAATGAGCAGTTCTTC | CASNRGLAGGGNEQFF
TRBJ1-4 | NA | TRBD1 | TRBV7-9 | TGTGCCAGCAGCAAGATACAGGGGACTAATGAAAAACTGTTTTTT | CASSKIQGTNEKLFF
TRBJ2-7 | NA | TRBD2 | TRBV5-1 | TGCGCCAGCAGCGAGCTAGCGGGAGCGATCTACGAGCAGTACTTC | CASSELAGAIYEQYF
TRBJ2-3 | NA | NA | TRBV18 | TGTGCCAGCTCACCGAAGGAGGATACGCAGTATTTT | CASSPKEDTQYF
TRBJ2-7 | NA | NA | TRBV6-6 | TGTGCCAGCAGCTCCGGGGGCTCCTACGAGCAGTACTTC | CASSSGGSYEQYF
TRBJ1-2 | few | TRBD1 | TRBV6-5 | TGTGCCAGCAGTTCCCTTCAGGGGGCACGGTTCTATGGCTACACCTTC | CASSSLQGARFYGYTF
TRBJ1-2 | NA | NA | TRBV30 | TGTGCCTGTCAAGAGGAGGGAACGGGCCCCTATGGCTACACCTTC | CACQEEGTGPYGYTF
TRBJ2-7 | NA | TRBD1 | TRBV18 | TGTGCCAGCTCAACGGGACAGGGGGACGAGCAGTACTTC | CASSTGQGDEQYF
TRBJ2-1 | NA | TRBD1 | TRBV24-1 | TGTGCCACCAGTGACAACGGACAGGGACCGGTCAATGAGCAGTTCTTC | CATSDNGQGPVNEQFF
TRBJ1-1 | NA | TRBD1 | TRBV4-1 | TGCGCCAGCAGCCAAGTTACAGGGGCCCTGAACACTGAAGCTTTCTTT | CASSQVTGALNTEAFF
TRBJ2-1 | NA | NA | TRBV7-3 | TGTGCCAGCAGCTCCCGACTCGGAGTAAATGAGCAGTTCTTC | CASSSRLGVNEQFF
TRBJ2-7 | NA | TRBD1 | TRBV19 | TGTGCCAGTAGTGTCCCGGGACAGGGAGCCTACGAGCAGTACTTC | CASSVPGQGAYEQYF
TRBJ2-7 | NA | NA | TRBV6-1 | TGTGCCAGCAGTGAAGCGAAGGGGAAGGAGTACTTC | CASSEAKGKEYF
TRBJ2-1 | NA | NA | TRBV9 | TGTGCCAGCAGCGAGGGGGGGAGCTCCTACAATGAGCAGTTCTTC | CASSEGGSSYNEQFF
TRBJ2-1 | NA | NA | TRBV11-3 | TGTGCCAGCAGCTTGGGGCGGGGCGGAAGTTCCTACAATGAGCAGTTCTTC | CASSLGRGGSSYNEQFF
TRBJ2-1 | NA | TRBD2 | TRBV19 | TGTGCCAGTAGTTCTCGGCGGGAGGCTCACAATGAGCAGTTCTTC | CASSSRREAHNEQFF
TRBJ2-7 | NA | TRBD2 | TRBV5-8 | TGTGCCAGCAGCTTTTACGGGACTAGCGGGAGTGGAATGTTACTCTACGAGCAGTACTTC | CASSFYGTSGSGMLLYEQYF
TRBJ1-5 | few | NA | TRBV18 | TGTGCCAGCTCACCAAGCCCGGCGGGTTGGAGCAATCAGCCCCAGCATTTT | CASSPSPAGWSNQPQHF
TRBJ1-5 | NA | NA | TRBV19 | TGTGCCAGTAGTCAGACGACCGGGACAAGTAGCAATCAGCCCCAGCATTTT | CASSQTTGTSSNQPQHF